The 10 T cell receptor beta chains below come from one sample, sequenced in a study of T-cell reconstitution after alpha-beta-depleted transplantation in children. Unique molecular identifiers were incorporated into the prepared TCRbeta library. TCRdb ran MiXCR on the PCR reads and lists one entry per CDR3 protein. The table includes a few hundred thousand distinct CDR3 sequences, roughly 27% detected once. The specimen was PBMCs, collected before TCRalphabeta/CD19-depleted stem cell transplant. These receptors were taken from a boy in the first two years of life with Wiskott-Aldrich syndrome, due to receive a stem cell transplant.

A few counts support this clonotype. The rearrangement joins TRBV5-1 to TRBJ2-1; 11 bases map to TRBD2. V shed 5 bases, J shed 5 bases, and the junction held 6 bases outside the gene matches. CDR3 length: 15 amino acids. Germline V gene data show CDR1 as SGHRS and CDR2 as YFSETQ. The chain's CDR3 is CASRFGTSGNNEQFF. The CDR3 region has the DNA TGCGCCAGCAGATTCGGGACTAGCGGTAACAATGAGCAGTTCTTC.

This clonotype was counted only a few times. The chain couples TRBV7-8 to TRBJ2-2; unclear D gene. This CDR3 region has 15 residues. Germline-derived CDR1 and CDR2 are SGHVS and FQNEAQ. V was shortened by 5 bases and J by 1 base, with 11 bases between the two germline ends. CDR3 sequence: CASSRRLLNTGELFF. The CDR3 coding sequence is TGTGCCAGCAGCCGGCGGCTCTTGAACACCGGGGAGCTGTTTTTT.

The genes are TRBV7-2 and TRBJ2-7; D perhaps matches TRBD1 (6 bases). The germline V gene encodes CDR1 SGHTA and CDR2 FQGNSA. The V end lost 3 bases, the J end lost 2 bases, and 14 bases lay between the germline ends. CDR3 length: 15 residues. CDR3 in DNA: TGTGCCAGCAGCTTCGGGGAAGGACAGACCTACGAGCAGTACTTC. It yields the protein CASSFGEGQTYEQYF.

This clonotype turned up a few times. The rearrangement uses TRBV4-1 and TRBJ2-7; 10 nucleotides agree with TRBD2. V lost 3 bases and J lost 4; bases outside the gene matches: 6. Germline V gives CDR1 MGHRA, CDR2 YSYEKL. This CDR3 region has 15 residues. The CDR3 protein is CASSHLAGAGYEQYF. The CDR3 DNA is TGCGCCAGCAGCCACCTAGCGGGAGCGGGGTACGAGCAGTACTTC.

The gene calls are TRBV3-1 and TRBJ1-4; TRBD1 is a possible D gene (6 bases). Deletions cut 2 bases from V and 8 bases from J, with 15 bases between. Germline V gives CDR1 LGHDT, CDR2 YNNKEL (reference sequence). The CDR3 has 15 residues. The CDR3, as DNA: TGTGCCAGCAGCCAACATACAGGGAGGAGGGAAAAACTGTTTTTT. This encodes CASSQHTGRREKLFF.

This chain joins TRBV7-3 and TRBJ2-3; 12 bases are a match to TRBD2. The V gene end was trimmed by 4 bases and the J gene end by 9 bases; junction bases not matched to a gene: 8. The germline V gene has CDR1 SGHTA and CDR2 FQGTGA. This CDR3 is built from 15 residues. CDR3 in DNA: TGTGCCAGCAGCTCCCAGACTAGCGGGAGTGCCACGCAGTATTTT. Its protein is CASSSQTSGSATQYF.

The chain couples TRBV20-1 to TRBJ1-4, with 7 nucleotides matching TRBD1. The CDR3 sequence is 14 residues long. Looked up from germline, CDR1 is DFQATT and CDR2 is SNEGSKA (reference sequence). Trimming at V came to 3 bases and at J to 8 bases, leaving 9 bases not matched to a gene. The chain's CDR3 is CSARTAAGGEKLFF. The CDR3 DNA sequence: TGCAGTGCTAGGACAGCGGCAGGGGGGGAAAAACTGTTTTTT.

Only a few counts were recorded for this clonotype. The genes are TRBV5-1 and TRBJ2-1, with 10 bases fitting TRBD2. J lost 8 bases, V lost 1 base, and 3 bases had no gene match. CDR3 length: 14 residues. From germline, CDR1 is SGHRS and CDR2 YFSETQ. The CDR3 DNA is TGCGCCAGCAGCTTGCTAGCGGGAGAGGATGAGCAGTTCTTC. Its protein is CASSLLAGEDEQFF.

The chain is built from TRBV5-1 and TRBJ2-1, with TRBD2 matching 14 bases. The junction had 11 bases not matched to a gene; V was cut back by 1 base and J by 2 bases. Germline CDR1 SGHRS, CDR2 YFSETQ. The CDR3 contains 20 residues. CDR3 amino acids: CASSLRLTSGRALTYNEQFF. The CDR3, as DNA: TGCGCCAGCAGCTTGCGACTGACTAGCGGGAGGGCCCTTACCTACAATGAGCAGTTCTTC. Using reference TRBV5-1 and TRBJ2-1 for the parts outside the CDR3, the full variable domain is KAGVTQTPRYLIKTRGQQVTLSCSPISGHRSVSWYQQTPGQGLQFLFEYFSETQRNKGNFPGRFSGRQFSNSRSEMNVSTLELGDSALYLCASSLRLTSGRALTYNEQFFGPGTRLTVL.

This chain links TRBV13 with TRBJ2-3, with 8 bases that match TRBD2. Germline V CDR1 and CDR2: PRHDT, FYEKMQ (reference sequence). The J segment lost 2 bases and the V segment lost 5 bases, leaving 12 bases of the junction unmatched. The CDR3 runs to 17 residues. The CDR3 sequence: CASSRRTSSWFTDTQYF. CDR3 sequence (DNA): TGTGCCAGCAGCCGGCGGACTAGCAGTTGGTTCACAGATACGCAGTATTTT.